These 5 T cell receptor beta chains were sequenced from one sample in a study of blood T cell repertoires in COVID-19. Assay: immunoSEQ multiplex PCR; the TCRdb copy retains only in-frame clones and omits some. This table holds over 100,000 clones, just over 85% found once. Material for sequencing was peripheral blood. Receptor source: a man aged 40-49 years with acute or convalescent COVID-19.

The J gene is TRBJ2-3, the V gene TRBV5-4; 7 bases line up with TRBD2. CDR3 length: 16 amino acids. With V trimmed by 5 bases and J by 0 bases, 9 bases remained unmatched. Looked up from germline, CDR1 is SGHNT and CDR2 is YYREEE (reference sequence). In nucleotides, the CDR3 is TGTGCCAGCAGGATAGGCCGACTAGCTAGCACAGATACGCAGTATTTT. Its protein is CASRIGRLASTDTQYF.

Here the CDR3 reads CASSQGQGGTEAFF. CDR3 bases: TGCGCCAGCAGCCAAGGACAGGGTGGTACTGAAGCTTTCTTT. The chain joins TRBV5-1 to TRBJ1-1; 8 bases agree with TRBD1. The CDR3 is made up of 14 amino acids. V gave up 4 bases and J gave up 5 bases; unmatched junction bases: 7. Germline V gene data show CDR1 as SGHRS and CDR2 as YFSETQ.

The CDR3 bases are TGCGCCAGCAGCTCGGGACATATCACCGGGGAGCTGTTTTTT. Protein product: CASSSGHITGELFF. This rearrangement joins TRBV5-1 to TRBJ2-2; maybe TRBD1 (6 bases). V lost 3 bases to trimming and J lost 4 bases, with 10 bases between them. Germline assignment: CDR1 SGHRS and CDR2 YFSETQ. This CDR3 spans 14 amino acids.

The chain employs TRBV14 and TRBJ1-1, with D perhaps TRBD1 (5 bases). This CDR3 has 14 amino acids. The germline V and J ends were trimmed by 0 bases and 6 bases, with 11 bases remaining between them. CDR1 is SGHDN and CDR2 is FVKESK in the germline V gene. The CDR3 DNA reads TGTGCCAGCAGCCAAGAATTTCGGGGGGCTGAAGCTTTCTTT. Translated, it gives CASSQEFRGAEAFF. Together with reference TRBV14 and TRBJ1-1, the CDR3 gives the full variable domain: EAGVTQFPSHSVIEKGQTVTLRCDPISGHDNLYWYRRVMGKEIKFLLHFVKESKQDESGMPNNRFLAERTGGTYSTLKVQPAELEDSGVYFCASSQEFRGAEAFFGQGTRLTVV.

The DNA for the CDR3 is TGTGCCAGCAGCTCTGACAGGGTGTCCCAGCATTTT. As protein: CASSSDRVSQHF. The chain has TRBV7-2 and TRBJ1-5, with TRBD1 identical over 7 bases. J gave up 11 bases and V 4 bases, and 5 bases lay outside the gene matches. In germline, CDR1 is SGHTA, CDR2 FQGNSA. The CDR3 sequence is 12 residues long. Together with reference TRBV7-2 and TRBJ1-5, the CDR3 gives the full variable domain: GAGVSQSPSNKVTEKGKDVELRCDPISGHTALYWYRQSLGQGLEFLIYFQGNSAPDKSGLPSDRFSAERTGGSVSTLTIQRTQQEDSAVYLCASSSDRVSQHFGDGTRLSIL.